The 19 T cell receptor beta chains given below trace back to one sample, sequenced in a study of metastatic and nonmetastatic thyroid tumors. Via MiXCR, TCRdb re-called the PCR reads. The sample has approximately 17,000 clones; approximately 24% are singletons. Thyroid surgery was preceded by no treatment in any patient. The sequencing sample was made of tumor tissue. These receptors came from a female donor with papillary thyroid cancer or a benign thyroid nodule (not recorded which). Some clones in this sample may be carry-over from other donors' samples.

This clone was seen ten or more times. The chain has TRBV7-9 and TRBJ1-2, with a tentative D call TRBD1 (5 bases). The CDR3 runs 15 residues. Per the germline V gene, CDR1 is SEHNR and CDR2 is FQNEAQ (reference sequence). Trimming stripped 0 bases from V and 4 bases from J, with 12 bases between. Here the CDR3 reads CASSLAQGGGYGYTF. CDR3 coding DNA: TGTGCCAGCAGCTTAGCCCAGGGAGGCGGCTATGGCTACACCTTC.

In its sample, this clone was seen a few times. The chain couples TRBV6-1 to TRBJ2-7; 9 bases are shared with TRBD1. CDR3 length equals 17 residues. CDR1 and CDR2 from the germline V gene are MNHNS and SASEGT. Trimming removed 6 bases from V and 4 bases from J; junction bases left unmatched: 16. CDR3 in DNA: TGTGCCAGCAGCAATAACCGGGACAGGGTATCTAGGTACGAGCAGTACGTC. This codes for CASSNNRDRVSRYEQYV.

V usage is TRBV11-2 and J usage is TRBJ2-7, with D possibly matching TRBD2 (6 bases). The CDR3 is 17 amino acids. Germline CDR1 is SGHAT and CDR2 is FQNNGV. Trimming stripped 4 bases from V and 4 bases from J, with 23 bases between. CDR3 DNA sequence: TGTGCCAGCAGCTCTCAAGCCGGGACTGGGGGAATTTACGAGCAGTACTTC. Its protein product is CASSSQAGTGGIYEQYF.

As regards this clone: A clone one base away is much larger, so this may be a read error. The rearrangement links TRBV12-5 to TRBJ2-1, with D uncertain. With 2 bases removed from V and 3 bases from J, the gap between germline ends came to 8 bases. This CDR3 is 14 amino acids long. Germline V gene data show CDR1 as LGHNT and CDR2 as FRNRAP. CDR3 DNA: TGTGCTAGTGGTTTGAGTCAGGTCTACAATGAGCAGTTCTTC. This encodes CASGLSQVYNEQFF. Full variable domain (rest looked up from reference TRBV12-5 and TRBJ2-1): DARVTQTPRHKVTEMGQEVTMRCQPILGHNTVFWYRQTMMQGLELLAYFRNRAPLDDSGMPKDRFSAEMPDATLATLKIQPSEPRDSAVYFCASGLSQVYNEQFFGPGTRLTVL.

On this clone itself: At one boundary the junction diverges from the germline segment, which might be a read error. The chain links TRBV7-3 to TRBJ2-3; D possibly corresponds to TRBD2 (7 bases). CDR1 and CDR2 (germline): SGHTA, FQGTGA. The CDR3 totals 14 residues. CDR3 loop: CASISDRFGGTQYF. As DNA, the CDR3 is TGTGCCAGCATCTCAGACAGGTTCGGGGGGACGCAGTATTTC. The whole variable domain, filled in from reference TRBV7-3 and TRBJ2-3, reads GAGVSQTPSNKVTEKGKYVELRCDPISGHTALYWYRQSLGQGPEFLIYFQGTGAADDSGLPNDRFFAVRPEGSVSTLKIQRTERGDSAVYLCASISDRFGGTQYFGPGTRLTVL.

Concerning this clone: This may be a read error: a much more frequent sequence differs by one nucleotide. The J gene is TRBJ2-7, the V gene TRBV7-2, with D perhaps TRBD2 (7 bases). Germline CDR1 reads SGHTA; CDR2 reads FQGNSA. The CDR3 runs 14 residues. V lost 8 bases to trimming and J lost 6 bases, with 20 bases between them. The CDR3 DNA sequence: TGTGCCAGCGCACGTGGGGGGGCGCTGCTCGAGCAGTACTTC. Protein product: CASARGGALLEQYF.

In its sample, this clone was seen many times. This sequence joins TRBV19 and TRBJ1-1; 9 bases fit TRBD1. The CDR3 loop spans 18 amino acids. Germline trimming cut 5 bases from V and 4 bases from J; bases unmatched to any gene: 17. Germline V gene sequence: CDR1 LNHDA, CDR2 SQIVND (reference sequence). CDR3: CASSSWPGTGKLGTEAFF. The DNA for the CDR3 is TGTGCCAGTAGTTCCTGGCCCGGGACAGGGAAACTGGGCACTGAAGCTTTCTTT. Filled out from reference TRBV19 and TRBJ1-1, the complete variable domain reads DGGITQSPKYLFRKEGQNVTLSCEQNLNHDAMYWYRQDPGQGLRLIYYSQIVNDFQKGDIAEGYSVSREKKESFPLTVTSAQKNPTAFYLCASSSWPGTGKLGTEAFFGQGTRLTVV.

This clone was counted at least ten times. The V and J genes are TRBV28 and TRBJ1-2; no clear D gene. CDR3 length: 14 amino acids. V dropped 5 bases and J dropped 5 bases, with 15 bases sitting between them. From germline, CDR1 is MDHEN and CDR2 SYDVKM. This CDR3 is CASSRSPETYGYTF. The CDR3 nucleotides are TGTGCCAGCAGTCGATCCCCCGAGACTTATGGCTACACCTTC.

The chain combines TRBV7-9 with TRBJ1-5; 7 bases are a match to TRBD1. The CDR3 is 13 amino acids. CDR1 is SEHNR and CDR2 is FQNEAQ in the germline V gene (reference sequence). With 9 bases clipped from V and 5 bases from J, the junction kept 7 bases outside the gene matches. The CDR3 is CASIRDRDQPQHF. CDR3 DNA sequence: TGTGCCAGTATCCGCGACAGGGATCAGCCCCAGCATTTT.

This chain links TRBV6-1 with TRBJ1-2; the match to TRBD1 covers 9 bases. The V gene end was trimmed by 3 bases and the J gene end by 3 bases; junction bases not matched to a gene: 5. This CDR3 has 15 residues. The V gene's germline CDR1 is MNHNS and CDR2 SASEGT. CDR3 region: CASSDRQGGHYGYTF. The CDR3 coding sequence is TGTGCCAGCAGTGACAGACAGGGGGGGCACTATGGCTACACCTTC.

The chain employs TRBV11-2 and TRBJ2-1; 11 bases align to TRBD2. The CDR3 loop spans 17 amino acids. The ends lost 5 bases at V and 6 bases at J; junction bases unmatched: 12. CDR1 SGHAT and CDR2 FQNNGV come from the germline V gene. CDR3 region: CASSTRLAGWVVNEQFF. In DNA form, the CDR3 reads TGTGCCAGCAGCACGAGACTAGCGGGGTGGGTTGTCAATGAGCAGTTCTTC.

With regard to this clone: The junction differs from germline at one of its ends, possibly a read error. The V and J genes are TRBV9 and TRBJ2-6, with TRBD1 matching 10 bases. The germline CDR1 and CDR2 sequences are SGDLS and YYNGEE. This CDR3 has 17 residues. The CDR3 sequence is CVSSVWDRGSGANVLTF. CDR3 nucleotides: TGTGTCAGCAGCGTTTGGGACAGGGGTTCTGGTGCCAACGTCCTGACTTTC.

This clone was recorded at least ten times. At the DNA level, this CDR3 is encoded by other sequences in the same sample as well. The V and J genes are TRBV27 and TRBJ1-5; D unresolved. The CDR3 runs to 15 residues. Trimming pared 3 bases from V and 3 bases from J, leaving 12 bases between. Germline V gene sequence: CDR1 MNHEY, CDR2 SMNVEV (reference sequence). The CDR3 bases are TGTGCCAGCAGTTTCTCCCCCGGCTCCAATCAGCCCCAGCATTTT. The encoded protein is CASSFSPGSNQPQHF.

The chain employs TRBV20-1 and TRBJ2-2, with 7 bases lining up with TRBD1. The V gene's germline CDR1 is DFQATT and CDR2 SNEGSKA (reference sequence). The CDR3 is 16 amino acids. J gave up 5 bases and V 4 bases, and 13 bases lay outside the gene matches. As DNA, the CDR3 is TGCAGTGCTAAGAGTTCAGGGGCGACAGGGACCGGGGAGCTGTTTTTT. This sequence encodes CSAKSSGATGTGELFF.

The rearrangement joins TRBV6-5 to TRBJ2-7; D is unclear. The V gene's germline CDR1 is MNHEY and CDR2 SVGAGI. The CDR3 runs 14 residues. Trimming removed 7 bases at V and 3 bases at J, with 16 bases between. The CDR3 sequence is CASISGRTNYEQYF. DNA for the CDR3: TGTGCCAGCATTTCTGGCAGGACCAACTACGAGCAGTACTTC.

V is TRBV20-1 and J is TRBJ1-1; D is possibly TRBD1 (5 bases). This CDR3 is built from 14 residues. CDR1 is DFQATT, CDR2 SNEGSKA, per germline (reference sequence). V was clipped by 3 bases and J by 1 base, with 12 bases between them. CDR3 residues: CSASAPQGNTEAFF. CDR3 coding DNA: TGCAGTGCTAGCGCCCCCCAGGGGAACACTGAAGCTTTCTTT.

V and J are TRBV6-1 and TRBJ2-7; TRBD2 aligns across 9 bases. With V trimmed by 8 bases and J by 2 bases, 7 bases remained unmatched. The CDR3 spans 14 residues. Germline V lookup: CDR1 MNHNS, CDR2 SASEGT. CDR3 loop: CASARAGGAYEQYF. CDR3 DNA: TGTGCCAGCGCGCGAGCGGGAGGCGCCTACGAGCAGTACTTC.

V and J are TRBV6-1 and TRBJ1-2; D may be TRBD1 (6 bases). Germline values: CDR1 MNHNS, CDR2 SASEGT. This CDR3 is built from 13 residues. V was trimmed by 3 bases and J by 7 bases, leaving 12 bases between them. This chain's CDR3 is CASSDGGRCGYTF. For the CDR3, the DNA is TGTGCCAGCAGTGATGGGGGCCGTTGTGGCTACACCTTC.

The V call is TRBV20-1, the J call TRBJ1-1, with D possibly matching TRBD1 (5 bases). The ends were cut back, 5 bases at V and 0 bases at J, with 10 bases in the middle. The CDR3 length is 13 residues. CDR1 is DFQATT, CDR2 SNEGSKA, per germline (reference sequence). In DNA, the CDR3 is TGCAGTGCTTGGGACCTTCTGAACACTGAAGCTTTCTTT. This codes for CSAWDLLNTEAFF.